This passage covers 6 T cell receptor beta chains from one sample sequenced in a study of PD-1 blockade in mismatch repair-deficient tumors. Method: immunoSEQ multiplex PCR; TCRdb's copy keeps in-frame clones and lacks some. The repertoire has around 62,000 clones, approximately 82% of them found once; the top ten carry 5% to 6.5%. Specimen: peripheral blood, collected 2 weeks after starting pembrolizumab. The receptors come from an adult with mismatch repair-deficient cancer.

The chain is built from TRBV6-5 and TRBJ2-2; no clear D gene. The V end was cut by 6 bases, the J end by 5 bases, with 7 bases between. Germline CDR1 and CDR2: MNHEY and SVGAGI. This CDR3 region has 12 residues. The CDR3 protein is CASRQPTGELFF. Written as DNA, the CDR3 is TGTGCCAGCAGACAACCGACCGGGGAGCTGTTTTTT.

This rearrangement joins TRBV30 to TRBJ1-1; weak D call: TRBD1 (5 bases). The CDR3 sequence is 17 residues long. CDR1 is GTSNPN and CDR2 is SVGIG in the germline V gene (reference sequence). The V end was cut by 4 bases, the J end by 1 base, with 22 bases between. Written as DNA, the CDR3 is TGTGCCTGGACTTTAACAGGAGGTCCCCTTGCGAACACTGAAGCTTTCTTT. Translating it yields CAWTLTGGPLANTEAFF.

The chain carries TRBV30 and TRBJ1-5; D is undetermined. V was clipped by 1 base and J by 7 bases, with 11 bases between them. This CDR3 is 13 amino acids long. CDR1 and CDR2 (germline): GTSNPN, SVGIG (reference sequence). Written as DNA, the CDR3 is TGTGCCTGGAGTGCGTCGGAGGGACAGCCCCAGCATTTT. Translating it yields CAWSASEGQPQHF. The whole variable domain, remainder taken from reference TRBV30 and TRBJ1-5, is SQTIHQWPATLVQPVGSPLSLECTVEGTSNPNLYWYRQAAGRGLQLLFYSVGIGQISSEVPQNLSASRPQDRQFILSSKKLLLSDSGFYLCAWSASEGQPQHFGDGTRLSIL.

A few counts support this clone. V gene TRBV5-4 combines with J gene TRBJ1-2; D not resolved. Germline CDR1 SGHNT, CDR2 YYREEE (reference sequence). Trimming left V 4 bases short and J 4 bases short, with 11 bases between. The CDR3 is 13 residues long. CDR3 amino acids: CASSIPTVYGYTF. Written as DNA, the CDR3 is TGTGCCAGCAGCATCCCGACCGTCTATGGCTACACCTTC.

This clone was seen only a few times. The chain couples TRBV18 to TRBJ1-1; D unclear. Germline lookup yields CDR1 KGHSH and CDR2 LQKENI. The CDR3 spans 15 residues. The V and J ends lost 2 bases and 0 bases respectively, with 10 bases between them. The CDR3 sequence: CASSPVSRLNTEAFF. DNA for the CDR3: TGTGCCAGCTCACCAGTAAGTAGACTGAACACTGAAGCTTTCTTT.

The chain employs TRBV27 and TRBJ1-4, with 7 bases fitting TRBD1. Germline lookup yields CDR1 MNHEY and CDR2 SMNVEV (reference sequence). Trimming removed 5 bases from V and 3 bases from J; junction bases left unmatched: 9. The length of the CDR3 is 16 residues. The CDR3 region is CASSRQGLLPNEKLFF. Written as DNA, the CDR3 is TGTGCCAGCAGTCGACAGGGACTTTTGCCTAATGAAAAACTGTTTTTT.